These 8 T cell receptor beta chains came from one sample sequenced in a study of shared clonotypes between healthy human individuals. Generated by immunoSEQ multiplex PCR, the TCRdb table keeps only in-frame clones and is missing some. The sample records some 450,000 clones, roughly four fifths being singletons. The sample comprised PBMCs. These receptors all stem from a woman aged 35 to 49 in good health. Some clones in this sample may be carry-over from other donors' samples.

The genes are TRBV15 and TRBJ2-1, with D possibly being TRBD2 (6 bases). Trimming took off 1 base at V and 8 bases at J, with 18 bases between the two ends. The length of the CDR3 is 16 residues. Germline CDR1 LNHNV, CDR2 YYDKDF (reference sequence). Here the CDR3 reads CATSRVISGLGDEQFF. The CDR3 DNA reads TGTGCCACCAGCAGAGTTATTAGCGGCCTTGGAGATGAGCAGTTCTTC.

The chain uses TRBV28 and TRBJ1-2; D remains ambiguous. V lost 2 bases, J lost 3 bases, and 10 bases lay in between. Germline-derived CDR1 and CDR2 are MDHEN and SYDVKM. This CDR3 region has 14 residues. CDR3 amino acids: CASSLELQYYGYTF. The CDR3 DNA sequence: TGTGCCAGCAGTTTAGAGTTACAGTACTATGGCTACACCTTC.

V and J are TRBV6-6 and TRBJ2-7, with TRBD2 matching 8 bases. CDR3 size: 13 residues. Unmatched junction bases numbered 5, after V lost 8 bases and J lost 2 bases. The germline CDR1 and CDR2 sequences are MNHNY and SVGAGI (reference sequence). The CDR3: CASLLAGTYEQYF. For the CDR3, the DNA is TGTGCCAGCTTGCTAGCGGGTACCTACGAGCAGTACTTC.

The chain uses TRBV6-5 and TRBJ2-2; D unresolved. Germline assignment: CDR1 MNHEY and CDR2 SVGAGI. V lost 5 bases and J 4 bases, leaving 5 bases between the germline ends. The CDR3 is made up of 12 amino acids. The CDR3 reads CASSTFTGELFF. The CDR3, as DNA: TGTGCCAGCAGTACCTTCACCGGGGAGCTGTTTTTT.

Worth noting for this clone: A far larger clone differs by one base, so this is likely a read error. V gene TRBV29-1 combines with J gene TRBJ1-1; D possibly corresponds to TRBD1 (5 bases). Trimming removed 7 bases from V and 0 bases from J, with 12 bases in between. Looked up from germline, CDR1 is SQVTM and CDR2 is ANQGSEA. CDR3 size: 13 residues. For the CDR3, the DNA is TGCAGCGAATCGACAGTCATGAACACTGAAGCTTTCTTT. Translation gives CSESTVMNTEAFF.

This chain uses TRBV2 with TRBJ2-7; TRBD2 agrees at 10 bases. The CDR3 has 13 amino acids. Trimming cost V 8 bases and J 9 bases; bases outside gene matches: 10. Germline CDR1 and CDR2: SNHLY and FYNNEI. Written as DNA, the CDR3 is TGTGCCAGCCGTTTGAGCGGGAGGGCCGGGCAGTACTTC. Its protein is CASRLSGRAGQYF. Filled out from reference TRBV2 and TRBJ2-7, the complete variable domain reads EPEVTQTPSHQVTQMGQEVILRCVPISNHLYFYWYRQILGQKVEFLVSFYNNEISEKSEIFDDQFSVERPDGSNFTLKIRSTKLEDSAMYFCASRLSGRAGQYFGPGTRLTVT.

The chain uses TRBV10-3 and TRBJ2-2, with 11 bases identical to TRBD2. The CDR3 loop spans 14 amino acids. CDR1 is ENHRY and CDR2 is SYGVKD in the germline V gene. Trimming took 6 bases from V and 7 from J; bases not matched to a gene: 4. In nucleotides, the CDR3 is TGTGCCATCAGCCAGGGACTAGCGGACGGGGAGCTGTTTTTT. Amino acid sequence: CAISQGLADGELFF.

This chain joins TRBV2 and TRBJ2-7; 8 bases line up with TRBD1. V trimming: 7 bases; J trimming: 2 bases; junction bases outside the gene matches: 7. CDR1 and CDR2 (germline): SNHLY, FYNNEI. The CDR3 extends over 14 amino acids. The chain's CDR3 is CASIVDREAYEQYF. The DNA of the CDR3 is TGTGCCAGCATCGTGGACAGGGAAGCCTACGAGCAGTACTTC.